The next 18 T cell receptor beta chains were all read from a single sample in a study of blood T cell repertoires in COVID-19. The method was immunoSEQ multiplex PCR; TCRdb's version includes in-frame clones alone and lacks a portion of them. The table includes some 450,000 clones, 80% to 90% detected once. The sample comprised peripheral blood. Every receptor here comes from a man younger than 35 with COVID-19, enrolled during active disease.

CDR3 region: CAWSGGVAGLGYEQYF. The DNA of the CDR3 is TGTGCCTGGAGTGGCGGGGTAGCGGGATTGGGCTACGAGCAGTACTTC. J is TRBJ2-7 and V is TRBV30; TRBD2 agrees at 8 bases. CDR3 length: 16 residues. Germline V gene data show CDR1 as GTSNPN and CDR2 as SVGIG (reference sequence). The ends lost 1 base at V and 3 bases at J; junction bases unmatched: 11.

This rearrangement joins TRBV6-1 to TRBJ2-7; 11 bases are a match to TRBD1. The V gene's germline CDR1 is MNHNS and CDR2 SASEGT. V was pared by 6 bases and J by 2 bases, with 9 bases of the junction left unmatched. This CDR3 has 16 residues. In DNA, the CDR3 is TGTGCCAGCAGCGAAACCGGGACAGGGGGTCCCTACGAGCAGTACTTC. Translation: CASSETGTGGPYEQYF.

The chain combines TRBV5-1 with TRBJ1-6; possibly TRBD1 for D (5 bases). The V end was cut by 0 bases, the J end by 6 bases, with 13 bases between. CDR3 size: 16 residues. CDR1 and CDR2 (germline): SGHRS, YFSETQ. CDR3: CASSLDLGASNSPLHF. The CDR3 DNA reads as TGCGCCAGCAGCTTGGATCTAGGGGCCTCTAATTCACCCCTCCACTTT.

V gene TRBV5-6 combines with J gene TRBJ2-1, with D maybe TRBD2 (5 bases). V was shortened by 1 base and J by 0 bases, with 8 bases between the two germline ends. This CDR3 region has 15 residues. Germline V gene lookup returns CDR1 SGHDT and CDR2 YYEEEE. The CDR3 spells CASSLKGSSYNEQFF. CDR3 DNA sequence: TGTGCCAGCAGCTTGAAAGGGAGCTCCTACAATGAGCAGTTCTTC.

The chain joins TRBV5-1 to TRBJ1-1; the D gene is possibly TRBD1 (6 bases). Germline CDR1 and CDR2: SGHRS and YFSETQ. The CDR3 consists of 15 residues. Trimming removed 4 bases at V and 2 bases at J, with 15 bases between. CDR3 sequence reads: CASSRWTEENTEAFF. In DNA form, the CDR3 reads TGCGCCAGCAGCAGATGGACAGAAGAAAACACTGAAGCTTTCTTT.

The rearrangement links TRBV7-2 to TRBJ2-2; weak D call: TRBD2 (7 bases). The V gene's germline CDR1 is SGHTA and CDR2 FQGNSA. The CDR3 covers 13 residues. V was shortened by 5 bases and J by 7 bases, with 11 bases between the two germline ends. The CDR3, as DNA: TGTGCCAGCAGCGGACAGCGGGACGGGGAGCTGTTTTTT. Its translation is CASSGQRDGELFF.

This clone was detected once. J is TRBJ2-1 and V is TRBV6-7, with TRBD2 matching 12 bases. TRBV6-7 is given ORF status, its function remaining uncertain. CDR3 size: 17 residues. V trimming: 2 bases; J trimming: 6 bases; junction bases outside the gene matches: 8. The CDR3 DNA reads TGTGCCAGCAGTTACCGCCGGACTAGCGGGGCCTGCAATGAGCAGTTCTTC. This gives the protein CASSYRRTSGACNEQFF.

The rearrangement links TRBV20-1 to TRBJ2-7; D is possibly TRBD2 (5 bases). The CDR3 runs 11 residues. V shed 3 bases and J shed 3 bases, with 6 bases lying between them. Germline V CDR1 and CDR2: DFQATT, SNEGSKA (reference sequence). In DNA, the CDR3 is TGCAGTGCTAGGACTATCTACGAGCAGTACTTC. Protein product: CSARTIYEQYF.

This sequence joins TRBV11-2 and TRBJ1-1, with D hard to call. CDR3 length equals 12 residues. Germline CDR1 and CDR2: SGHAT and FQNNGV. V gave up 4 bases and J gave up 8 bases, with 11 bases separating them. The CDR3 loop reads CASSSTRFEAFF. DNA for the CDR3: TGTGCCAGCAGCTCGACCAGGTTCGAAGCTTTCTTT.

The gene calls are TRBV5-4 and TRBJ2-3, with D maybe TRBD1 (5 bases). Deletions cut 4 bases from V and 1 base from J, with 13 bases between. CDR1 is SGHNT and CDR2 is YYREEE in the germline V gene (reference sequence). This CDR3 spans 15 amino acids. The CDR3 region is CASSRQTGGTDTQYF. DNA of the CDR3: TGTGCCAGCAGCAGACAGACTGGGGGCACAGATACGCAGTATTTT. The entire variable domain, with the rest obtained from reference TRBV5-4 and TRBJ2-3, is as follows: ETGVTQSPTHLIKTRGQQVTLRCSSQSGHNTVSWYQQALGQGPQFIFQYYREEENGRGNFPPRFSGLQFPNYSSELNVNALELDDSALYLCASSRQTGGTDTQYFGPGTRLTVL.

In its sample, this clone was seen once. CDR3 DNA: TGTGCCAGCAGTTTGAAATACCAGGCTGGAACCGGGGAGCTGTTTTTT. Translating it yields CASSLKYQAGTGELFF. The J gene is TRBJ2-2, the V gene TRBV27, with D uncertain. The CDR3 runs 16 residues. CDR1 MNHEY and CDR2 SMNVEV come from the germline V gene (reference sequence). Trimming took off 3 bases at V and 5 bases at J, with 16 bases between the two ends.

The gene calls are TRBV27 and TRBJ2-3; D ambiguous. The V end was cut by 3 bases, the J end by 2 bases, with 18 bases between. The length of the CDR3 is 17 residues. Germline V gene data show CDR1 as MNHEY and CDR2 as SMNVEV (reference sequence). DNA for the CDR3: TGTGCCAGCAGTTTTTCGGTGGAGACTCTTCTCACAGATACGCAGTATTTT. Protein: CASSFSVETLLTDTQYF.

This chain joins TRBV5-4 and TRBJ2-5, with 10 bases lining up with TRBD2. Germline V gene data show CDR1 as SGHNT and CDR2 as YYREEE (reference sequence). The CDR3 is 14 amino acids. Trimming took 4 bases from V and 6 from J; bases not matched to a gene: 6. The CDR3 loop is CASSLGTSEQTQYF. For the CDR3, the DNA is TGTGCCAGCAGCCTCGGGACTAGCGAACAGACCCAGTACTTC.

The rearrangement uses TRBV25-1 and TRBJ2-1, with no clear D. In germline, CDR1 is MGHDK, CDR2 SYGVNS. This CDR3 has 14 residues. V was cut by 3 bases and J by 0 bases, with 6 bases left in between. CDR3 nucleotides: TGTGCCAGCAGTGAGCTTAGCTCCTACAATGAGCAGTTCTTC. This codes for CASSELSSYNEQFF.

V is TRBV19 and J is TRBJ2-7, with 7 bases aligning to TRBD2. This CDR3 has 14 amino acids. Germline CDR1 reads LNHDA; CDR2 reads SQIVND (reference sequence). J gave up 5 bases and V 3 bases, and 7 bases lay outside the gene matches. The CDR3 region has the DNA TGTGCCAGTAGTATGGGGACTAACAGCCACGAGCAGTACTTC. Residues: CASSMGTNSHEQYF.

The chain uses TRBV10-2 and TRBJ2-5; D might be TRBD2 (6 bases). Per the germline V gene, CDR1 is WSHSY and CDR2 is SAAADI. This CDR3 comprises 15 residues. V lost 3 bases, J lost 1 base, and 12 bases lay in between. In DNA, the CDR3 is TGCGCCAGCAGTGACCTGCGGGGCCTCCAAGAGACCCAGTACTTC. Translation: CASSDLRGLQETQYF.

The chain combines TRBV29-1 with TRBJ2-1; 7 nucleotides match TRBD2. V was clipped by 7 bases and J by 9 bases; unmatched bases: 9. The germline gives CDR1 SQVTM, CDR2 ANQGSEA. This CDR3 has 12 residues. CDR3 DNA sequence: TGCAGCGCTTTAGGCGGGAGCGGTGAGCAGTTCTTC. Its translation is CSALGGSGEQFF.

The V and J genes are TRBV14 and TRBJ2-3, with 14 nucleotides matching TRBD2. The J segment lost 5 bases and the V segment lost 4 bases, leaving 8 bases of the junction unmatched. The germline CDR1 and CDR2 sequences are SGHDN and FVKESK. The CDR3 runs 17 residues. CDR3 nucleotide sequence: TGTGCCAGCAGCCGGACTAGCGGGAGGCCCTATGGAGATACGCAGTATTTT. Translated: CASSRTSGRPYGDTQYF. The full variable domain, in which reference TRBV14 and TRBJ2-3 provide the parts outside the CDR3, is EAGVTQFPSHSVIEKGQTVTLRCDPISGHDNLYWYRRVMGKEIKFLLHFVKESKQDESGMPNNRFLAERTGGTYSTLKVQPAELEDSGVYFCASSRTSGRPYGDTQYFGPGTRLTVL.